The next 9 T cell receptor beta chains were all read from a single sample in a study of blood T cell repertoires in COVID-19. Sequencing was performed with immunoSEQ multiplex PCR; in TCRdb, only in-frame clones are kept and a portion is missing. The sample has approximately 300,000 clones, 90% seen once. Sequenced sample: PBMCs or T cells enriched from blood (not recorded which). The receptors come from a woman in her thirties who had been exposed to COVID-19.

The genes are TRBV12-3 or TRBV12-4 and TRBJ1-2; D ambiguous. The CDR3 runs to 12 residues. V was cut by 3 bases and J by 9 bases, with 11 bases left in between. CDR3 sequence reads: CASSFGENRYTF. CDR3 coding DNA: TGTGCCAGCAGTTTTGGGGAGAATCGCTACACCTTC.

The CDR3 is CASSQWDRGYGYTF. DNA for the CDR3: TGTGCCAGCAGCCAATGGGACAGAGGCTATGGCTACACCTTC. The V gene is TRBV3-1 (or the pseudogene TRBV3-2), the J gene TRBJ1-2; 7 positions match TRBD1. Unmatched junction bases numbered 4, after V lost 2 bases and J lost 4 bases. CDR1 and CDR2 from the germline V gene are LGHDT and YNNKEL (reference sequence). The CDR3 contains 14 residues.

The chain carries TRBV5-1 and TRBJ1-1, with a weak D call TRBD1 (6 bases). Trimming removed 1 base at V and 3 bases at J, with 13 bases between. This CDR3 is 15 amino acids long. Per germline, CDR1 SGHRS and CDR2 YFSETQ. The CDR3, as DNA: TGCGCCAGCAGCTTGCAGGGAGGGGGGTACACTGAAGCTTTCTTT. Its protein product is CASSLQGGGYTEAFF.

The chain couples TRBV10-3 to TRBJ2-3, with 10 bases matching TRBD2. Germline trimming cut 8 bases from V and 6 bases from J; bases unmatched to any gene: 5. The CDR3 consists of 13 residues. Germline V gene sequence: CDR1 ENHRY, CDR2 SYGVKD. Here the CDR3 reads CAIGGTSADTQYF. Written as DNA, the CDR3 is TGTGCCATCGGGGGGACTAGCGCGGATACGCAGTATTTT.

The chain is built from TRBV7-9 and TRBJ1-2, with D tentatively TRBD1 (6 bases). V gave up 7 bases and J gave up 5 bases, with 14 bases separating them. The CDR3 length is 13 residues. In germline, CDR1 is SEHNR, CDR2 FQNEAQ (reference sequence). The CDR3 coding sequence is TGTGCCAGCACTATAAAAGGGGGTTATGGCTACACCTTC. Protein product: CASTIKGGYGYTF.

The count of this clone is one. CDR3 region: CASSLAGTYEQYF. The CDR3 region has the DNA TGTGCCAGCAGCTTAGCCGGGACCTACGAGCAGTACTTC. This chain uses TRBV7-7 with TRBJ2-7; D is possibly TRBD2 (5 bases). CDR1 and CDR2 from the germline V gene are SSHAT and FNYEAQ (reference sequence). The V and J ends lost 0 bases and 2 bases respectively, with 5 bases between them. This CDR3 has 13 residues.

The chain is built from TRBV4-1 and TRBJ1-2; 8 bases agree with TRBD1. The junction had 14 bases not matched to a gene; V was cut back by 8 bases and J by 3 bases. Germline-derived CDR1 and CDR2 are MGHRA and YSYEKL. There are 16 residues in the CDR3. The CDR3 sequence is CASWGTGKQGDYGYTF. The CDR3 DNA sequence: TGCGCCAGCTGGGGGACAGGCAAACAGGGGGACTATGGCTACACCTTC.

In DNA, the CDR3 is TGTGCCAGCATCAAATCGGGACAAGGGTCTTATGGCTACACCTTC. Its protein product is CASIKSGQGSYGYTF. V usage is TRBV5-4 and J usage is TRBJ1-2; a possible D gene is TRBD1 (6 bases). Germline V gives CDR1 SGHNT, CDR2 YYREEE (reference sequence). Deletions cut 6 bases from V and 5 bases from J, with 20 bases between. The CDR3 extends over 15 amino acids.

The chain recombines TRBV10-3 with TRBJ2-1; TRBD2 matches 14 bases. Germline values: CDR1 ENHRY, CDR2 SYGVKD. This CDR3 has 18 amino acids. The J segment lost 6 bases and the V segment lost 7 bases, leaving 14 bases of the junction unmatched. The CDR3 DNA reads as TGTGCCATCACCGAGGGGACTAGCGGGGGCCCCTGGGGCAATGAGCAGTTCTTC. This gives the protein CAITEGTSGGPWGNEQFF.